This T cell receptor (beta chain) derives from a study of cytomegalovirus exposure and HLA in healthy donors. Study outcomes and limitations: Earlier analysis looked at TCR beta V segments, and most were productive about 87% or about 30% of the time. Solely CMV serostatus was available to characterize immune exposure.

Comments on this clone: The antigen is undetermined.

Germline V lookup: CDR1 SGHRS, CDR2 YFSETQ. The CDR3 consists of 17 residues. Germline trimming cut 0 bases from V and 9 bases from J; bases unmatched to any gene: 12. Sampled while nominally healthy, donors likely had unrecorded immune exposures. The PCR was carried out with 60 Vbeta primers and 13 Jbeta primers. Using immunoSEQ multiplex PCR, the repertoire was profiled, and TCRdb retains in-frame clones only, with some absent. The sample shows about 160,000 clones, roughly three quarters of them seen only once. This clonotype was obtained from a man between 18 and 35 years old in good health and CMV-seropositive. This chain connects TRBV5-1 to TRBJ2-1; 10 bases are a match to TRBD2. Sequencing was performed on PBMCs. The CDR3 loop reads CASSLGVLAGDGGEQFF. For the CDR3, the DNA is TGCGCCAGCAGCTTGGGGGTCCTAGCGGGAGACGGCGGTGAGCAGTTCTTC.